Below are 11 T cell receptor beta chains sequenced from a single sample in a study of shared clonotypes between healthy human individuals. Libraries were prepared by immunoSEQ multiplex PCR; TCRdb keeps only in-frame clonotypes and omits some of them. The sample includes 600,000 to 750,000 clones, over 60% seen only once; the top ten take more than 1.5%. Input material: memory CD4+ T cells sorted from blood. This sample's subset: CD45RA-negative fraction. The source of these receptors is a young woman in good health.

In this sample, this clone turned up many times. The chain recombines TRBV5-1 with TRBJ2-2; TRBD1 or TRBD2 may be the D gene (9 bases each). V was clipped by 6 bases and J by 4 bases, with 31 bases between them. CDR1 and CDR2 (germline): SGHRS, YFSETQ. The CDR3 is made up of 20 amino acids. The CDR3: CASKSGTGFSREGSTGELFF. CDR3 nucleotide sequence: TGCGCCAGCAAGTCCGGGACAGGGTTTTCGCGGGAGGGAAGCACCGGGGAGCTGTTTTTT.

Comments on this clone: This specimen includes other DNA sequences encoding the same CDR3. The chain uses TRBV28 and TRBJ1-5; 8 positions match TRBD1. Germline CDR1 and CDR2: MDHEN and SYDVKM. Trimming cost V 5 bases and J 0 bases; bases outside gene matches: 3. CDR3 length equals 15 residues. The CDR3 DNA reads TGTGCCAGCAGTGCCACAGGGGGTAGCAATCAGCCCCAGCATTTT. Translating gives CASSATGGSNQPQHF. The whole variable domain, filled in from reference TRBV28 and TRBJ1-5, reads DVKVTQSSRYLVKRTGEKVFLECVQDMDHENMFWYRQDPGLGLRLIYFSYDVKMKEKGDIPEGYSVSREKKERFSLILESASTNQTSMYLCASSATGGSNQPQHFGDGTRLSIL.

DNA for the CDR3: TGTGCCAGCAGACTTTCGGGACAGGGGTACCATGAGCAGTTCTTC. Translating gives CASRLSGQGYHEQFF. The genes are TRBV6-1 and TRBJ2-1; 10 bases line up with TRBD1. With V trimmed by 6 bases and J by 8 bases, 10 bases remained unmatched. Germline loops: CDR1 MNHNS, CDR2 SASEGT. The CDR3 runs 15 residues.

This chain joins TRBV28 and TRBJ2-7; D may be TRBD1 (7 bases). Trimming took 8 bases from V and 7 from J, leaving 21 bases between them. The CDR3 has 14 amino acids. Germline V gene sequence: CDR1 MDHEN, CDR2 SYDVKM. This CDR3 reads CASGWGQGGREQYF. In DNA, the CDR3 is TGTGCCAGCGGATGGGGCCAGGGGGGTCGGGAGCAGTACTTC.

The chain joins TRBV5-1 to TRBJ1-2, with D hard to call. CDR1 and CDR2 (germline): SGHRS, YFSETQ. The CDR3 covers 14 residues. The V end was cut by 2 bases, the J end by 4 bases, with 12 bases between. The DNA of the CDR3 is TGCGCCAGCAGCTTCAACACCGAGATCTATGGCTACACCTTC. As protein: CASSFNTEIYGYTF.

The chain couples TRBV6-6 to TRBJ2-3; D is unresolved. The CDR3 consists of 13 residues. Germline lookup yields CDR1 MNHNY and CDR2 SVGAGI (reference sequence). V lost 6 bases, J lost 4 bases, and 11 bases lay in between. CDR3 protein: CASSLSKADTQYF. CDR3 coding DNA: TGTGCCAGCAGCCTATCAAAGGCAGATACGCAGTATTTT.

The chain is built from TRBV28 and TRBJ1-1; D is undetermined. This CDR3 spans 14 amino acids. Trimming cost V 7 bases and J 1 base, with 13 bases left between them. Germline CDR1 is MDHEN and CDR2 is SYDVKM. DNA for the CDR3: TGTGCCAGCATCAATCGGGCAGCGAACACTGAAGCTTTCTTT. This codes for CASINRAANTEAFF.

V usage is TRBV29-1 and J usage is TRBJ2-7, with D possibly matching TRBD2 (9 bases). This CDR3 has 15 residues. The V end was cut by 5 bases, the J end by 2 bases, with 19 bases between. The germline V gene encodes CDR1 SQVTM and CDR2 ANQGSEA. The CDR3 spells CSVWTGTSRPYEQYF. In DNA, the CDR3 is TGCAGCGTTTGGACAGGGACTAGCCGACCCTACGAGCAGTACTTC.

A note on this clone: Within the sample, other DNA sequences also encode this same CDR3. The gene calls are TRBV7-9 and TRBJ2-5, with D perhaps TRBD1 (5 bases). The CDR3 totals 15 residues. CDR1 and CDR2 from the germline V gene are SEHNR and FQNEAQ (reference sequence). Trimming shortened V by 2 bases and J by 2 bases, and 12 bases separated the two germline ends. The CDR3 here is CASSLSQGGQETQYF. For the CDR3, the DNA is TGTGCCAGCAGCTTATCCCAGGGTGGACAAGAGACCCAGTACTTC.

The chain uses TRBV15 and TRBJ1-2; no clear D gene. In germline, CDR1 is LNHNV, CDR2 YYDKDF (reference sequence). This CDR3 is built from 16 residues. V gave up 1 base and J gave up 5 bases, with 17 bases separating them. This CDR3 is CATSRAPGEGGYGYTF. The CDR3, as DNA: TGTGCCACCAGCAGAGCCCCGGGCGAGGGCGGGTATGGCTACACCTTC. The full variable domain, its missing parts supplied by reference TRBV15 and TRBJ1-2, is DAMVIQNPRYQVTQFGKPVTLSCSQTLNHNVMYWYQQKSSQAPKLLFHYYDKDFNNEADTPDNFQSRRPNTSFCFLDIRSPGLGDTAMYLCATSRAPGEGGYGYTFGSGTRLTVV.

This clone turned up a few times. This sequence joins TRBV7-2 and TRBJ2-6; possibly TRBD1 for D (5 bases). V was trimmed by 2 bases and J by 1 base, leaving 15 bases between them. Germline CDR1 and CDR2: SGHTA and FQGNSA. The CDR3 extends over 18 amino acids. CDR3 amino acids: CASSLQGRRVSGANVLTF. As DNA, the CDR3 is TGTGCCAGCAGCTTACAGGGCCGGCGAGTTTCTGGGGCCAACGTCCTGACTTTC.